The 27 T cell receptor beta chains presented below share a single source sample, sequenced in a study of vaccination effects on CD4 cells after COVID-19. After expansion with viral peptide pools in the ViraFEST assay, antigen-specific CD4+ T cells were sequenced. Scientists isolated CD4+ T cells after a roughly 10-day culture period ended. Having tested negative for nucleocapsid antibodies, the vaccine recipients showed no prior SARS-CoV-2 infection. No antigen has been assigned to these receptors. TCRdb's copy holds only in-frame clones and misses some; the assay was immunoSEQ multiplex PCR. The sample contains 26,000 or so clones, approximately 75% of which appear only once. The sample here was CD4+ T cells from PBMCs cultured with SARS-CoV-2 spike peptides, taken before COVID-19 vaccination. These receptors all come from a human donor who received a COVID-19 vaccine.

V usage is TRBV5-5 and J usage is TRBJ1-5; 7 bases align to TRBD1. Germline trimming cut 4 bases from V and 9 bases from J; bases unmatched to any gene: 10. This CDR3 is 14 amino acids long. Per the germline V gene, CDR1 is SGHKS and CDR2 is YYEKEE (reference sequence). CDR3 loop: CASSHRTGGGPQHF. CDR3 coding DNA: TGTGCCAGCAGCCACAGGACAGGTGGAGGGCCCCAGCATTTT.

The chain uses TRBV10-2 and TRBJ2-5; TRBD2 aligns across 8 bases. Germline lookup yields CDR1 WSHSY and CDR2 SAAADI. Unmatched junction bases numbered 7, after V lost 7 bases and J lost 3 bases. There are 14 residues in the CDR3. As DNA, the CDR3 is TGCGCCAGCACGGCGGCACTAGCGGAAGAGACCCAGTACTTC. The encoded protein is CASTAALAEETQYF.

The DNA of the CDR3 is TGTGCCAGCAAAGGGCACTTCGGACTAGCGGCTTACAATGAGCAGTTCTTC. Translation gives CASKGHFGLAAYNEQFF. The chain carries TRBV2 and TRBJ2-1, with 10 bases matching TRBD2. This CDR3 is built from 17 residues. V shed 7 bases and J 4 bases; nucleotides not matched to a gene: 13. Germline-derived CDR1 and CDR2 are SNHLY and FYNNEI.

The chain has TRBV6-5 and TRBJ2-5; D remains unclear. The CDR3 contains 12 residues. Germline values: CDR1 MNHEY, CDR2 SVGAGI. V was trimmed by 6 bases and J by 2 bases, leaving 7 bases between them. The CDR3 bases are TGTGCCAGCAGGGGAATACAAGAGACCCAGTACTTC. It yields the protein CASRGIQETQYF.

The genes are TRBV7-9 and TRBJ2-5, with TRBD1 matching 8 bases. The CDR3 spans 15 residues. Germline CDR1 reads SEHNR; CDR2 reads FQNEAQ (reference sequence). Trimming removed 7 bases from V and 6 bases from J; junction bases left unmatched: 13. The CDR3 DNA reads as TGTGCCAGCACCCCGAGGCAGGGGGCGCGGAAGACCCAGTACTTC. Residues: CASTPRQGARKTQYF.

On this clone: Other DNA variants within this sample encode the same CDR3. The V call is TRBV5-1, the J call TRBJ2-2; TRBD2 matches at 11 bases. The junction had 2 bases not matched to a gene; V was cut back by 3 bases and J by 4 bases. The CDR3 extends over 15 amino acids. Germline values: CDR1 SGHRS, CDR2 YFSETQ. CDR3 loop: CASSSGTSGTGELFF. CDR3 nucleotides: TGCGCCAGCAGCTCCGGGACTAGCGGCACCGGGGAGCTGTTTTTT.

This clone was recorded a few times. The chain carries TRBV2 and TRBJ2-3; D is unresolved. Trimming took 5 bases from V and 2 from J, leaving 2 bases between them. The CDR3 runs 11 residues. Germline values: CDR1 SNHLY, CDR2 FYNNEI. For the CDR3, the DNA is TGTGCCAGCAGTTACACAGATACGCAGTATTTT. Translating it yields CASSYTDTQYF. Full variable domain (rest looked up from reference TRBV2 and TRBJ2-3): EPEVTQTPSHQVTQMGQEVILRCVPISNHLYFYWYRQILGQKVEFLVSFYNNEISEKSEIFDDQFSVERPDGSNFTLKIRSTKLEDSAMYFCASSYTDTQYFGPGTRLTVL.

J is TRBJ2-3 and V is TRBV6-5; D is uncertain. This CDR3 is 11 amino acids long. V was cut by 5 bases and J by 6 bases, with 6 bases left in between. Germline CDR1 MNHEY, CDR2 SVGAGI. The CDR3 DNA is TGTGCCAGCAGTCTGGGGGATACGCAGTATTTT. It encodes CASSLGDTQYF.

V usage is TRBV28 and J usage is TRBJ2-2, with TRBD2 identical over 11 bases. CDR3 length: 16 amino acids. Trimming removed 6 bases from V and 6 bases from J; junction bases left unmatched: 9. CDR1 is MDHEN, CDR2 SYDVKM, per germline. CDR3: CASSSPTSGSAGELFF. Written as DNA, the CDR3 is TGTGCCAGCAGCTCCCCCACTAGCGGGAGCGCCGGGGAGCTGTTTTTT. The whole variable domain, remainder taken from reference TRBV28 and TRBJ2-2, is DVKVTQSSRYLVKRTGEKVFLECVQDMDHENMFWYRQDPGLGLRLIYFSYDVKMKEKGDIPEGYSVSREKKERFSLILESASTNQTSMYLCASSSPTSGSAGELFFGEGSRLTVL.

This clone appeared a few times. The rearrangement joins TRBV6-4 to TRBJ1-1, with D uncertain. This CDR3 has 11 amino acids. V was pared by 3 bases and J by 5 bases, with 4 bases between. CDR1 and CDR2 from the germline V gene are MRHNA and SNTAGT. Here the CDR3 DNA reads TGTGCCAGCAGTGAGGGAACTGAAGCTTTCTTT. Translated, it gives CASSEGTEAFF.

This clone has just a few counts. The chain couples TRBV6-1 to TRBJ2-7; D call uncertain. V was pared by 0 bases and J by 0 bases, with 9 bases between. The CDR3 is made up of 15 amino acids. Germline assignment: CDR1 MNHNS and CDR2 SASEGT. The CDR3 loop reads CASSEAPLSSYEQYF. DNA for the CDR3: TGTGCCAGCAGTGAAGCTCCCCTATCCTCCTACGAGCAGTACTTC.

The J gene is TRBJ1-2, the V gene TRBV7-9, with a weak D call TRBD1 (6 bases). This CDR3 is built from 14 residues. CDR1 is SEHNR, CDR2 FQNEAQ, per germline (reference sequence). Trimming took 1 base from V and 3 from J, leaving 9 bases between them. The CDR3 DNA reads as TGTGCCAGCAGCTTAGGACAGGCCGACTATGGCTACACCTTC. It yields the protein CASSLGQADYGYTF.

V and J are TRBV19 and TRBJ2-1, with 7 bases matching TRBD1. The CDR3 is 15 amino acids. V trimming: 4 bases; J trimming: 0 bases; junction bases outside the gene matches: 3. Germline V CDR1 and CDR2: LNHDA, SQIVND (reference sequence). The CDR3 loop reads CASSKQGSSYNEQFF. The CDR3 nucleotides read TGTGCCAGTAGTAAACAGGGGAGCTCCTACAATGAGCAGTTCTTC. Supplemented by reference TRBV19 and TRBJ2-1, the full variable domain reads DGGITQSPKYLFRKEGQNVTLSCEQNLNHDAMYWYRQDPGQGLRLIYYSQIVNDFQKGDIAEGYSVSREKKESFPLTVTSAQKNPTAFYLCASSKQGSSYNEQFFGPGTRLTVL.

J is TRBJ2-7 and V is TRBV4-1; TRBD1 is a possible D gene (6 bases). The germline V gene encodes CDR1 MGHRA and CDR2 YSYEKL. Trimming removed 1 base at V and 7 bases at J, with 17 bases between. The CDR3 has 15 residues. The CDR3 DNA follows: TGCGCCAGCAGCCAAGTTGGCAGGGGCCCCCCAGAGCAGTACTTC. Its protein product is CASSQVGRGPPEQYF.

This chain connects TRBV10-3 to TRBJ2-5, with D perhaps TRBD1 (6 bases). In germline, CDR1 is ENHRY, CDR2 SYGVKD. This CDR3 region has 13 residues. V lost 5 bases and J 2 bases, leaving 9 bases between the germline ends. As DNA, the CDR3 is TGTGCCATCAGTCAGACAGGACAAGAGACCCAGTACTTC. Translating it yields CAISQTGQETQYF.

V is TRBV6-1 and J is TRBJ1-3; D is uncertain. Germline CDR1 reads MNHNS; CDR2 reads SASEGT. V was clipped by 3 bases and J by 1 base, with 19 bases between them. There are 18 residues in the CDR3. The CDR3 here is CASSDVGYITFSGNTIYF. DNA of the CDR3: TGTGCCAGCAGTGACGTGGGGTATATAACCTTTTCTGGAAACACCATATATTTT.

The rearrangement joins TRBV24-1 to TRBJ2-1; 8 positions agree with TRBD2. Germline lookup yields CDR1 KGHDR and CDR2 SFDVKD. The CDR3 contains 17 residues. V lost 3 bases and J lost 4; bases outside the gene matches: 10. The CDR3 bases are TGTGCCACCAGTGATGCCGGTTCCCGGGGGGGGTACAATGAGCAGTTCTTC. Translating it yields CATSDAGSRGGYNEQFF.

V usage is TRBV9 and J usage is TRBJ2-4; D possibly corresponds to TRBD2 (6 bases). V lost 5 bases and J 0 bases, leaving 12 bases between the germline ends. Germline CDR1 SGDLS, CDR2 YYNGEE. The CDR3 loop spans 15 amino acids. CDR3 protein: CASSSRGVAKNIQYF. CDR3 nucleotides: TGTGCCAGCAGTTCACGCGGGGTAGCCAAAAACATTCAGTACTTC.

The chain carries TRBV5-1 and TRBJ2-5; 10 nucleotides agree with TRBD2. This CDR3 contains 15 residues. The V gene end was trimmed by 2 bases and the J gene end by 6 bases; junction bases not matched to a gene: 7. The germline gives CDR1 SGHRS, CDR2 YFSETQ. The DNA of the CDR3 is TGCGCCAGCAGCTTAGCGGGAGGGGCCGCGAAGACCCAGTACTTC. Translation: CASSLAGGAAKTQYF.

V is TRBV5-6 and J is TRBJ2-5; the D gene is possibly TRBD2 (6 bases). This CDR3 spans 14 amino acids. Germline assignment: CDR1 SGHDT and CDR2 YYEEEE. The ends were cut back, 0 bases at V and 3 bases at J, with 9 bases in the middle. The CDR3 here is CASSLGPGEETQYF. The DNA of the CDR3 is TGTGCCAGCAGCTTGGGTCCGGGAGAAGAGACCCAGTACTTC.

This chain connects TRBV10-3 to TRBJ1-2; unclear D gene. V gave up 7 bases and J gave up 4 bases, with 19 bases separating them. The V gene's germline CDR1 is ENHRY and CDR2 SYGVKD. The CDR3 contains 15 residues. CDR3 in DNA: TGTGCCATCACTCCCGACAAATCCGCTCGCTATGGCTACACCTTC. Translated, it gives CAITPDKSARYGYTF.

This clone was seen just once. The V gene is TRBV7-2, the J gene TRBJ2-5, with 9 bases fitting TRBD2. Germline V gene lookup returns CDR1 SGHTA and CDR2 FQGNSA. CDR3 length: 17 residues. Unmatched junction bases numbered 10, after V lost 3 bases and J lost 2 bases. The CDR3 loop is CASSLGSGGPQQETQYF. The DNA of the CDR3 is TGTGCCAGCAGCTTGGGTAGCGGGGGACCCCAACAAGAGACCCAGTACTTC.

The V gene is TRBV11-2, the J gene TRBJ1-4, with D perhaps TRBD1 (5 bases). The CDR3 consists of 16 residues. Deletions cut 2 bases from V and 8 bases from J, with 18 bases between. CDR1 and CDR2 (germline): SGHAT, FQNNGV. The CDR3: CASSLKPGGTREKLFF. CDR3 nucleotides: TGTGCCAGCAGCTTAAAACCCGGGGGGACTCGCGAAAAACTGTTTTTT.

The chain is built from TRBV10-1 and TRBJ2-3, with D hard to call. Germline-derived CDR1 and CDR2 are WNHNN and SYGVQD (reference sequence). V was cut by 1 base and J by 7 bases, with 9 bases left in between. CDR3 size: 13 residues. CDR3 DNA: TGCGCCAGCAGTGAGTTGGTAGCAAATACGCAGTATTTT. Its protein product is CASSELVANTQYF.

CDR3 sequence reads: CASSAQGGIHTEAFF. CDR3 bases: TGTGCCAGCAGTGCCCAAGGAGGGATTCACACTGAAGCTTTCTTT. V and J are TRBV25-1 and TRBJ1-1, with D hard to call. Trimming left V 4 bases short and J 3 bases short, with 15 bases between. CDR1 is MGHDK and CDR2 is SYGVNS in the germline V gene. The CDR3 has 15 residues.

The CDR3 DNA follows: TGTGCCAGCAGCTTAGCGTTGGGCCAATCTCAGCCCCAGCATTTT. Its translation is CASSLALGQSQPQHF. This chain links TRBV7-8 with TRBJ1-5, with D unclear. This CDR3 is 15 amino acids long. Trimming stripped 0 bases from V and 6 bases from J, with 12 bases between. Germline V CDR1 and CDR2: SGHVS, FQNEAQ.

The V and J genes are TRBV19 and TRBJ2-3, with D maybe TRBD1 (5 bases). Trimming shortened V by 10 bases and J by 0 bases, and 14 bases separated the two germline ends. CDR1 is LNHDA, CDR2 SQIVND, per germline (reference sequence). The CDR3 extends over 14 amino acids. Here the CDR3 DNA reads TGTGCCACCAAACAGGAGACTAGCACAGATACGCAGTATTTT. As protein: CATKQETSTDTQYF.